Given below is one T cell receptor beta chain in context. Its antigen is unknown. V was pared by 1 base and J by 0 bases, with 7 bases between. CDR3 size: 14 residues. Looked up from germline, CDR1 is SGHVS and CDR2 is FQNEAQ. Repertoires were generated with immunoSEQ multiplex PCR, while TCRdb's copy carries only in-frame clones and drops some. Counted here are more than 20,000 clones, around 86% occurring once; the ten biggest clones make up more than 30%. The source of the sample is a study of T cell responses to AZD1222 COVID-19 vaccine. Second-dose schedules of about 4 or about 12 weeks were combined. General study points: Baseline testing showed seropositivity in only six AZD1222 recipients. Nearly half of spike-specific TCRs reportedly go after variant regions that carry no mutations. Vaccine-associated CD4 TCRs ranged over spike, dominating at 160-218 and 743-854.

This sequence originates from an adult who received the AZD1222 COVID-19 vaccine. Source: peripheral blood, taken 28 days after the second AZD1222 dose. This chain links TRBV7-8 with TRBJ2-7; D is undetermined. This CDR3 is CASSLGPISYEQYF. The CDR3, as DNA: TGTGCCAGCAGCTTAGGGCCCATCTCCTACGAGCAGTACTTC.